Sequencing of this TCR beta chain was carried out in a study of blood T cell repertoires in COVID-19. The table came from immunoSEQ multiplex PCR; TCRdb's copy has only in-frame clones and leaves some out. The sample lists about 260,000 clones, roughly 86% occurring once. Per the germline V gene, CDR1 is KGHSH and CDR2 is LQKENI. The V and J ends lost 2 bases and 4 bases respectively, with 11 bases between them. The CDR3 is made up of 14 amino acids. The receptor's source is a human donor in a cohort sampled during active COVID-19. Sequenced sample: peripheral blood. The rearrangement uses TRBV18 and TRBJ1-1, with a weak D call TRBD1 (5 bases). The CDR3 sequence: CASSPAGQFTEAFF. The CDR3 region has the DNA TGTGCCAGCTCACCAGCAGGGCAGTTCACTGAAGCTTTCTTT.